The T cell receptor (beta chain) under discussion was sequenced for a study of beta chain features in type 1 diabetes. Overall study context: Examined across all samples were some 110 million sorted cells.

Study findings and constraints: Researchers report that Type 1 diabetes patients had moderately but significantly shorter TCRB CDR3s across all four CD4+ subsets.

There was one heparinised blood draw per donor, averaging around 0.11 L. Expressed TCRB transcripts got sequenced, as all isolated RNA was reverse transcribed. Profiled with immunoSEQ multiplex PCR; TCRdb holds only in-frame clones, not every one. The profile shows roughly 120,000 clones, around 40% of them singletons. The CDR3 is 15 amino acids. V was clipped by 2 bases and J by 0 bases, with 10 bases between them. Per germline, CDR1 MGHRA and CDR2 YSYEKL. This clone turned up a few times. The antigen remains undetermined. This chain connects TRBV4-1 to TRBJ1-1, with D perhaps matching TRBD1 (5 bases). The receptor comes from a woman in her late teens or twenties in good health. Sequenced input: stem cell memory CD4+ T cells from blood. In nucleotides, the CDR3 is TGCGCCAGCAGCCAAAGACAGTTTATGAACACTGAAGCTTTCTTT. This gives the protein CASSQRQFMNTEAFF.